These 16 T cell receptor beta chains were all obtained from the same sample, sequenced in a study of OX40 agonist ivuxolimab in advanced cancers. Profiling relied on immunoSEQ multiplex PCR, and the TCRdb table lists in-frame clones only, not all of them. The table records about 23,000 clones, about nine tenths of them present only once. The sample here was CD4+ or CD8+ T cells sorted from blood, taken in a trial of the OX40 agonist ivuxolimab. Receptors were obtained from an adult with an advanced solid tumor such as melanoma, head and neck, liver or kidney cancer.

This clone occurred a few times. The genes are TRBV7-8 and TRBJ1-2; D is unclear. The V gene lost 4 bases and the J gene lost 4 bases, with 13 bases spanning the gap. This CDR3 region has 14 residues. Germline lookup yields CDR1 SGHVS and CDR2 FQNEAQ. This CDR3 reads CASSSRRFGYGYTF. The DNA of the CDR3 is TGTGCCAGCAGCTCCAGGAGGTTTGGCTATGGCTACACCTTC.

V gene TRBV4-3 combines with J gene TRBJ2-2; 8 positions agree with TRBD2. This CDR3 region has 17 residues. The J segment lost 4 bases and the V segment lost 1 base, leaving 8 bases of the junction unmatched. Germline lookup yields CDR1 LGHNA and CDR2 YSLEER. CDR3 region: CASSQAGGGASTGELFF. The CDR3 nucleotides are TGCGCCAGCAGCCAAGCGGGAGGGGGGGCGAGCACCGGGGAGCTGTTTTTT.

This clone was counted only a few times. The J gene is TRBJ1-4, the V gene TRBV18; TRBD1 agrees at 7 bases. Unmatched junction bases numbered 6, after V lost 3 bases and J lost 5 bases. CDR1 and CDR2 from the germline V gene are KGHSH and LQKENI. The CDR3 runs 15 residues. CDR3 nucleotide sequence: TGTGCCAGCTCACCTCCGGGACAGACGAATGAAAAACTGTTTTTT. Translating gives CASSPPGQTNEKLFF. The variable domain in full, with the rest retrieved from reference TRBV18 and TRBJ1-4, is NAGVMQNPRHLVRRRGQEARLRCSPMKGHSHVYWYRQLPEEGLKFMVYLQKENIIDESGMPKERFSAEFPKEGPSILRIQQVVRGDSAAYFCASSPPGQTNEKLFFGSGTQLSVL.

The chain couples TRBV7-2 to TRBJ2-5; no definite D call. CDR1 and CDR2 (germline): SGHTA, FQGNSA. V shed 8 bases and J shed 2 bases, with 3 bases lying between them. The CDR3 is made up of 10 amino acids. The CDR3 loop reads CASAQETQYF. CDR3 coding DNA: TGTGCCAGCGCTCAAGAGACCCAGTACTTC.

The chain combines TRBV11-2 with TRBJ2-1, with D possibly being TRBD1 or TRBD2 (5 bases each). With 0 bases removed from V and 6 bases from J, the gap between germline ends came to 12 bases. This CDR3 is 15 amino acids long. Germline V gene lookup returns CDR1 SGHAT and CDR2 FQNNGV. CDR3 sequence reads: CASSLERDGSNEQFF. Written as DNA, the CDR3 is TGTGCCAGCAGCTTAGAGAGGGACGGATCCAATGAGCAGTTCTTC.

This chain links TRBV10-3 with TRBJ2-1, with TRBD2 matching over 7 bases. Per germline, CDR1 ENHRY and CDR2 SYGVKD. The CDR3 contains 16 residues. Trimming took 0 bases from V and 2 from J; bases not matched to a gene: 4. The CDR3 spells CAISESTRGAYNEQFF. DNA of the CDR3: TGTGCCATCAGTGAGTCGACACGGGGGGCCTACAATGAGCAGTTCTTC.

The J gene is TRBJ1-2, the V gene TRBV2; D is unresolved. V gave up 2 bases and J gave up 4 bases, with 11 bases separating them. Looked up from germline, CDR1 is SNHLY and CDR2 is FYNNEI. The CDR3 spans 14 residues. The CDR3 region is CASSEYNESYGYTF. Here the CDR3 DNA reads TGTGCCAGCAGTGAATATAACGAGAGCTATGGCTACACCTTC.

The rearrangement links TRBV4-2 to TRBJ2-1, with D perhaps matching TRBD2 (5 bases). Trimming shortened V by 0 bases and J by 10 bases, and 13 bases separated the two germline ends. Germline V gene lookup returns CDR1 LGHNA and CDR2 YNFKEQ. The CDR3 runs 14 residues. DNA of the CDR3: TGTGCCAGCAGCCAAGATTCGTCTAGCACAGAGCAGTTCTTC. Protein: CASSQDSSSTEQFF.

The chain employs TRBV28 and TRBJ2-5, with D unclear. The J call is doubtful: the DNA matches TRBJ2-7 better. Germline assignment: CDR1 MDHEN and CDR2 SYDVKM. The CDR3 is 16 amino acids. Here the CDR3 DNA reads TGTGCCAGCAGTTTAGCAAAAAACAGCTTCACCTACGAGCAGTACTTC. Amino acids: CASSLAKNSFTYEQYF.

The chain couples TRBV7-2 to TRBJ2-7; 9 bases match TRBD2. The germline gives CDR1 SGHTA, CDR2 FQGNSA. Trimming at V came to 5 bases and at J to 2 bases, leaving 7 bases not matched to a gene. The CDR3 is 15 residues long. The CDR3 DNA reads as TGTGCCAGCAGCATATCTAGCGGGATAGCCTACGAGCAGTACTTC. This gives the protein CASSISSGIAYEQYF.

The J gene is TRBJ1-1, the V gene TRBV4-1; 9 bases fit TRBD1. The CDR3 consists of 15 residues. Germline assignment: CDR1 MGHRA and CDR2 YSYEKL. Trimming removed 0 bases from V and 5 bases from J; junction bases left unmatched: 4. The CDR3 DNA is TGCGCCAGCAGCCAAGAGCGACAGGGGGGGACTGAAGCTTTCTTT. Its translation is CASSQERQGGTEAFF.

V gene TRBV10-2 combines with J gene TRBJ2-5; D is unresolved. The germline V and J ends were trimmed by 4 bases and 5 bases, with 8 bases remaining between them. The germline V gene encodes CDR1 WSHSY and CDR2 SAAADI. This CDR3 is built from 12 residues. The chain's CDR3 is CASSVMGETQYF. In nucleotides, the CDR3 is TGCGCCAGCAGTGTCATGGGGGAGACCCAGTACTTC.

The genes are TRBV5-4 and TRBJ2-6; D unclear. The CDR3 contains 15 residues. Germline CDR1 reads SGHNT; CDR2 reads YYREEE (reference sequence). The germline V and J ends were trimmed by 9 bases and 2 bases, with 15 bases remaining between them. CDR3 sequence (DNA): TGTGCCATCCCCGGATTGGGGACTGGGGCCAACGTCCTGACTTTC. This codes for CAIPGLGTGANVLTF.

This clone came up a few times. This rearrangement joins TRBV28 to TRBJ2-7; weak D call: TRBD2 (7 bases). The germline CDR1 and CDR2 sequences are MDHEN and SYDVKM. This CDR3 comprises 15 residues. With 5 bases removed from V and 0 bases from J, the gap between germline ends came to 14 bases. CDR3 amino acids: CASSPSGGRSYEQYF. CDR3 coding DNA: TGTGCCAGCAGTCCCTCCGGGGGGCGCTCCTACGAGCAGTACTTC.

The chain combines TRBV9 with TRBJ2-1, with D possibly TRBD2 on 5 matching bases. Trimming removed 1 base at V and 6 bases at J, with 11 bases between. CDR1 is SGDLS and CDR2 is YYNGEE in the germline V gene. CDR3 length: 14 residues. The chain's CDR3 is CASSVSLDPNEQFF. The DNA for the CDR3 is TGTGCCAGCAGCGTATCACTAGATCCCAATGAGCAGTTCTTC.

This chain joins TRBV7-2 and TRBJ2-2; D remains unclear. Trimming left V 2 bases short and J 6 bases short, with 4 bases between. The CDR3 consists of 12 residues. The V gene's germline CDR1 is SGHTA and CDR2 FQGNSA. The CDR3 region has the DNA TGTGCCAGCAGCTTAAACTCCGGGGAGCTGTTTTTT. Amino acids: CASSLNSGELFF.